The 14 T cell receptor beta chains in this list originate from one sample, sequenced in a study of CD8 T cells in ankylosing spondylitis (dated by TCRdb to the late 2010s). Library preparation used 5' RACE. TCRdb names Illumina HiSeq 2500 as the instrument used. TCRdb reworked the public reads: Q25 trimming with fastp, MiXCR clone assembly, productive beta chains retained. Rows with one shared CDR3 protein collapse into an entry with the most common genes and DNA. Across this sample there are about 96,000 distinct CDR3 sequences, with around 30% seen only once. Approximately 59% of the sample comes from the top ten. Sequencing was performed on blood, either unsorted or a sorted T cell fraction (not recorded which). These receptors came from a male donor with ankylosing spondylitis or in good health (not recorded which).

This clonotype has a handful of counts. CDR3 sequence (DNA): TGTGCCAGCAGCTTAGGGCCAGGGGATTATGGCTACACCTTC. Amino acids: CASSLGPGDYGYTF. V and J are TRBV7-6 and TRBJ1-2; D is possibly TRBD1 (6 bases). CDR3 size: 14 residues. Germline V CDR1 and CDR2: SGHVS, FNYEAQ. The V end lost 1 base, the J end lost 5 bases, and 11 bases lay between the germline ends.

This clonotype appeared a few times. The gene calls are TRBV29-1 and TRBJ1-2; 9 bases are shared with TRBD1. V trimming: 4 bases; J trimming: 8 bases; junction bases outside the gene matches: 5. The CDR3 covers 12 residues. CDR1 is SQVTM, CDR2 ANQGSEA, per germline. In DNA, the CDR3 is TGCAGCGTTGTGGGACAGGGAGGGGGCTACACCTTC. Translation gives CSVVGQGGGYTF. Drawing the rest from reference TRBV29-1 and TRBJ1-2, the complete variable domain is SAVISQKPSRDICQRGTSLTIQCQVDSQVTMMFWYRQQPGQSLTLIATANQGSEATYESGFVIDKFPISRPNLTFSTLTVSNMSPEDSSIYLCSVVGQGGGYTFGSGTRLTVV.

V gene TRBV12-3 or TRBV12-4 combines with J gene TRBJ1-1; 8 bases fit TRBD1. The CDR3 contains 16 residues. The junction had 11 bases not matched to a gene; V was cut back by 2 bases and J by 6 bases. CDR3 coding DNA: TGTGCCAGCAGTTTACCTTCAGGGGGCGCATCCTCTGAAGCTTTCTTT. Translating gives CASSLPSGGASSEAFF.

V and J are TRBV5-1 and TRBJ1-6; 7 bases map to TRBD1. Germline assignment: CDR1 SGHRS and CDR2 YFSETQ. The CDR3 totals 20 residues. Losses at the gene ends were 2 bases for V and 7 bases for J; bases not matched to a gene: 21. The CDR3 reads CASSFTGDWGHSLENSPLHF. DNA of the CDR3: TGCGCCAGCAGCTTCACAGGGGATTGGGGCCATTCCCTTGAGAATTCACCCCTCCACTTT.

This clonotype has more than one count but fewer than ten. This chain joins TRBV12-3 or TRBV12-4 and TRBJ1-6; the D is unclear. Trimming removed 8 bases from V and 5 bases from J, with 13 bases in between. The CDR3 is 14 amino acids. The CDR3 reads CASGHGINNSPLHF. The DNA of the CDR3 is TGTGCCAGCGGTCACGGAATTAATAATTCACCCCTCCACTTT.

This clonotype was detected only a few times. The chain links TRBV5-1 to TRBJ1-2, with TRBD1 identical over 8 bases. The length of the CDR3 is 16 residues. The V segment lost 0 bases and the J segment 5 bases; nucleotides outside the gene matches: 9. Germline-derived CDR1 and CDR2 are SGHRS and YFSETQ. The DNA of the CDR3 is TGCGCCAGCAGCTTGGATGGGACAGGTCTATATTATGGCTACACCTTC. Translated: CASSLDGTGLYYGYTF.

The chain recombines TRBV7-2 with TRBJ2-5; D perhaps matches TRBD1 (5 bases). The V end lost 2 bases, the J end lost 0 bases, and 13 bases lay between the germline ends. The CDR3 consists of 16 residues. Germline values: CDR1 SGHTA, CDR2 FQGNSA. The CDR3 here is CASSLLGAADQETQYF. The CDR3 DNA reads TGTGCCAGCAGCTTATTAGGGGCCGCCGACCAAGAGACCCAGTACTTC.

This clonotype was found a few times. This chain connects TRBV20-1 to TRBJ2-1; D gene unclear. The CDR3 loop spans 11 amino acids. Trimming removed 5 bases from V and 15 bases from J, with 17 bases in between. CDR1 is DFQATT and CDR2 is SNEGSKA in the germline V gene (reference sequence). CDR3 DNA sequence: TGCAGTGCTCCGCGTGGTGTGGAACTGTTCTTC. Translated, it gives CSAPRGVELFF.

The sample holds many counts of this clonotype. J is TRBJ2-7 and V is TRBV15; perhaps TRBD2 as D (5 bases). V gave up 0 bases and J gave up 6 bases, with 9 bases separating them. Per the germline V gene, CDR1 is LNHNV and CDR2 is YYDKDF (reference sequence). The CDR3 sequence is 13 residues long. The CDR3 coding sequence is TGTGCCACCAGCAGAGATTGGGGAGCCGAGCAGTACTTC. It is translated as CATSRDWGAEQYF.

This clonotype has more than one count but fewer than ten. V and J are TRBV5-1 and TRBJ2-2, with 7 bases fitting TRBD1. Germline loops: CDR1 SGHRS, CDR2 YFSETQ. CDR3 length: 17 residues. The trim removed 0 bases at V and 2 bases at J, leaving 7 bases unmatched. The CDR3 loop reads CASSLGLTGSNTGELFF. The CDR3, as DNA: TGCGCCAGCAGCTTGGGGTTGACAGGGAGTAACACCGGGGAGCTGTTTTTT.

The rearrangement links TRBV12-3 or TRBV12-4 to TRBJ2-3; D is uncertain. The CDR3 runs 13 residues. V lost 5 bases, J lost 5 bases, and 11 bases lay in between. CDR3 residues: CASSTLGLDTQYF. In DNA form, the CDR3 reads TGTGCCAGCAGTACCCTTGGATTAGATACGCAGTATTTT.

The chain joins TRBV10-3 to TRBJ1-3; D remains unclear. The V end lost 0 bases, the J end lost 0 bases, and 15 bases lay between the germline ends. This CDR3 is built from 18 residues. Germline CDR1 is ENHRY and CDR2 is SYGVKD. Here the CDR3 DNA reads TGTGCCATCAGTGAGTCGATGTTCGGGGATAGCTCTGGAAACACCATATATTTT. Translated, it gives CAISESMFGDSSGNTIYF.

This clonotype came up a few times. The V call is TRBV7-2, the J call TRBJ1-4; tentatively, D is TRBD1 (6 bases). Trimming shortened V by 5 bases and J by 10 bases, and 26 bases separated the two germline ends. Per the germline V gene, CDR1 is SGHTA and CDR2 is FQGNSA. This CDR3 has 17 residues. The CDR3 sequence: CASSRPREAGTIGKLFF. The CDR3 DNA reads TGTGCCAGCAGCCGACCGAGGGAGGCAGGGACAATCGGAAAACTGTTTTTT.

CDR3 sequence (DNA): TGTGCCAGCAGCTTACAGGGGTCGAACACTGAAGCTTTCTTT. Encoded protein: CASSLQGSNTEAFF. The J gene is TRBJ1-1, the V gene TRBV7-2, with D possibly matching TRBD1 (6 bases). Trimming cost V 2 bases and J 1 base, with 8 bases left between them. Germline CDR1 SGHTA, CDR2 FQGNSA. The CDR3 contains 14 residues.